This passage covers 7 T cell receptor beta chains from one sample sequenced in a study of cytomegalovirus exposure and HLA in healthy donors. PCR primers comprised 60 Vbeta and 13 Jbeta primers. The data were produced by immunoSEQ multiplex PCR, yet TCRdb's version contains in-frame clones alone and is incomplete. The sample gives 120,000 or so clones, around 80% of which show up once; about 6.8% is in the top ten. Sequenced material: PBMCs. Receptors were obtained from a man under 40 in good health and CMV-seropositive.

This clone was detected only once. The genes are TRBV30 and TRBJ1-6, with TRBD1 as a possible D gene (5 bases). In germline, CDR1 is GTSNPN, CDR2 SVGIG (reference sequence). The V and J ends lost 0 bases and 5 bases respectively, with 11 bases between them. The CDR3 runs to 15 residues. CDR3 nucleotide sequence: TGTGCCTGGAGTGTCACAGGATTCGATAATTCACCCCTCCACTTT. Protein sequence: CAWSVTGFDNSPLHF.

This rearrangement joins TRBV5-6 to TRBJ2-1; no definite D call. V was pared by 2 bases and J by 6 bases, with 3 bases between. The CDR3 length is 11 residues. CDR1 and CDR2 from the germline V gene are SGHDT and YYEEEE. CDR3 coding DNA: TGTGCCAGCAGCTTTAGCAATGAGCAGTTCTTC. Its translation: CASSFSNEQFF.

V gene TRBV28 combines with J gene TRBJ2-4, with 7 bases identical to TRBD2. Germline V CDR1 and CDR2: MDHEN, SYDVKM. V lost 3 bases and J lost 8; bases outside the gene matches: 13. The CDR3 totals 16 residues. The CDR3 loop reads CASSFTGLRGGDIQYF. The CDR3 DNA sequence: TGTGCCAGCAGTTTTACGGGCCTGAGGGGAGGGGACATTCAGTACTTC.

This rearrangement joins TRBV19 to TRBJ1-2; TRBD1 matches at 8 bases. Germline loops: CDR1 LNHDA, CDR2 SQIVND (reference sequence). The CDR3 spans 14 residues. V gave up 5 bases and J gave up 4 bases; unmatched junction bases: 6. CDR3 nucleotides: TGTGCCAGTAGTGAATTTGGGACAGGCTATGGCTACACCTTC. Protein: CASSEFGTGYGYTF.

The rearrangement joins TRBV6-1 to TRBJ1-5; 7 bases align to TRBD1. The V segment lost 3 bases and the J segment 1 base; nucleotides outside the gene matches: 0. Germline lookup yields CDR1 MNHNS and CDR2 SASEGT. CDR3 length equals 14 residues. DNA for the CDR3: TGTGCCAGCAGTGAGACAGGGAGCAATCAGCCCCAGCATTTT. Its protein is CASSETGSNQPQHF.

The chain links TRBV30 to TRBJ1-6, with 10 nucleotides matching TRBD1. This CDR3 contains 14 residues. The trim removed 5 bases at V and 9 bases at J, leaving 7 bases unmatched. CDR1 and CDR2 from the germline V gene are GTSNPN and SVGIG (reference sequence). The CDR3 spells CAWDTTGGGSPLHF. The CDR3 DNA follows: TGTGCCTGGGATACGACAGGGGGCGGTTCACCCCTCCACTTT.

The rearrangement joins TRBV4-2 to TRBJ1-3; 8 nucleotides align to TRBD1. Germline CDR1 LGHNA, CDR2 YNFKEQ. The CDR3 totals 21 residues. J was trimmed by 0 bases and V by 4 bases; bases with no gene match: 20. CDR3: CASSLLDRGRGVGFSGNTIYF. CDR3 coding DNA: TGTGCCAGCAGCCTCCTCGACAGGGGACGCGGGGTCGGGTTCTCTGGAAACACCATATATTTT.